This T cell receptor beta chain was recorded in a study of blood T cell repertoires in COVID-19. The V gene lost 7 bases and the J gene lost 7 bases, with 10 bases spanning the gap. The CDR3 is 11 amino acids. Germline loops: CDR1 MDHEN, CDR2 SYDVKM. This clone was picked up a small number of times. This table comes from immunoSEQ multiplex PCR, and its TCRdb copy is limited to in-frame clones, with some not included. The sample yields roughly 200,000 clones, 85% seen once. Source material: PBMCs or T cells enriched from blood (not recorded which). This clonotype originated in a man aged 40-50 years who had recovered from COVID-19. The chain combines TRBV28 with TRBJ1-1; D remains ambiguous. The CDR3 region is CASTVGGEAFF. For the CDR3, the DNA is TGTGCCAGCACCGTCGGTGGTGAAGCTTTCTTT.